Listed below are T cell receptor beta chains from one sample, sequenced in a study of cytomegalovirus exposure and HLA in healthy donors. Libraries were prepared by immunoSEQ multiplex PCR; TCRdb keeps only in-frame clonotypes and omits some of them. This sample's clone table lists around 110,000 clones. The sequencing input was PBMCs. These receptor sequences come from a man aged 40-50 years in good health and CMV-seropositive. The CDR3 runs from the conserved cysteine through the conserved F or W. The D gene is left open where the match is weak.

TRBV7-2,TRBJ1-1,NA,CASSSLSGNTEAFF,TGTGCCAGCAGCTCTTTATCGGGGAACACTGAAGCTTTCTTT
TRBV5-6,TRBJ1-4,NA,CASSLGRAEKLFF,TGTGCCAGCAGCTTGGGCAGGGCTGAAAAACTGTTTTTT
TRBV7-2,TRBJ2-7,NA,CASSLNRDYEQYF,TGTGCCAGCAGCTTAAACAGGGACTACGAGCAGTACTTC
TRBV5-1,TRBJ2-5,NA,CASSLSGTGVEEQYF,TGCGCCAGCAGCCTCTCCGGGACGGGGGTGGAAGAGCAGTACTTC
TRBV14,TRBJ2-1,TRBD1,CASSQLRGHREQFF,TGTGCCAGCAGCCAACTCAGGGGGCATCGTGAGCAGTTCTTC
TRBV28,TRBJ2-6,NA,CASSPAWDNNLSGANVLTF,TGTGCCAGCAGCCCTGCTTGGGACAATAACCTCTCTGGGGCCAACGTCCTGACTTTC
TRBV9,TRBJ2-5,NA,CASSVGGGGYETQYF,TGTGCCAGCAGCGTAGGGGGAGGGGGGTACGAGACCCAGTACTTC
TRBV4-3,TRBJ2-6,NA,CASSQQGSGANVLTF,TGCGCCAGCAGCCAACAGGGATCTGGGGCCAACGTCCTGACTTTC
TRBV27,TRBJ2-1,TRBD2,CASSSFGPSGTNEQFF,TGTGCCAGCAGTTCCTTCGGTCCGAGCGGGACGAATGAGCAGTTCTTC
TRBV9,TRBJ2-1,TRBD2,CASSPHQGLAGPEQFF,TGTGCCAGCAGCCCACACCAGGGACTAGCGGGACCCGAGCAGTTCTTC
TRBV2,TRBJ1-6,NA,CASSASRASPLHF,TGTGCCAGCAGTGCTTCCAGGGCTTCACCCCTCCACTTT
TRBV27,TRBJ2-2,NA,CASGRGADGELFF,TGTGCCAGCGGCAGGGGGGCGGACGGGGAGCTGTTTTTT